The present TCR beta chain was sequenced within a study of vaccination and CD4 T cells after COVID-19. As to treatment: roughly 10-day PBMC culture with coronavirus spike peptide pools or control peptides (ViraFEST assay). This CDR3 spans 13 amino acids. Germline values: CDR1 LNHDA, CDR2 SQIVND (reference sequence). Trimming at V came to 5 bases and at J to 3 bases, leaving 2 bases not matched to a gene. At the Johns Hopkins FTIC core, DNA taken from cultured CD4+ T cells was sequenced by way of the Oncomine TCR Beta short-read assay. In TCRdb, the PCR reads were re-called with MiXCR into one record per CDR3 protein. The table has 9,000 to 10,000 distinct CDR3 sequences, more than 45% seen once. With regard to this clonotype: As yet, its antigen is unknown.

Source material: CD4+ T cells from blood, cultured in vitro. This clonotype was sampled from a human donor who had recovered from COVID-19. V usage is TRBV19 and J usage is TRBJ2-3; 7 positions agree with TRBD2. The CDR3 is CASSPGGTDTQYF. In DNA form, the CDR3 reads TGTGCCAGTAGTCCGGGGGGAACAGATACGCAGTATTTT.